The 15 T cell receptor beta chains presented below share a single source sample, sequenced in a study of technical replicates of blood from a few donors. TCRdb keeps only in-frame clones here, not all; method: immunoSEQ multiplex PCR. The sample lists about 100,000 clones, approximately 95% seen once, with almost 0.35% in the top ten. The source material was T cells isolated from PBMCs. These receptors were taken from a human donor in good health.

This rearrangement joins TRBV5-7 to TRBJ1-4; TRBD1 is a possible D gene (6 bases). TRBV5-7 is an ORF for which the function is uncertain. The CDR3 sequence is 15 residues long. The ends were cut back, 3 bases at V and 2 bases at J, with 11 bases in the middle. CDR3 region: CASSSYRVTNEKLFF. CDR3 nucleotides: TGTGCCAGCAGCTCGTACAGGGTGACTAATGAAAAACTGTTTTTT.

The gene calls are TRBV5-5 and TRBJ2-1, with TRBD2 as a possible D gene (6 bases). V was clipped by 4 bases and J by 7 bases, with 18 bases between them. Germline-derived CDR1 and CDR2 are SGHKS and YYEKEE (reference sequence). The CDR3 totals 15 residues. The CDR3 nucleotides are TGTGCCAGCAGCCTCTGGGGGGAGGTTGGGAATGAGCAGTTCTTC. Translation gives CASSLWGEVGNEQFF.

In DNA form, the CDR3 reads TGTGCCAGCAGGCCGGACAGGGGAAATGAAAAACTGTTTTTT. Translated: CASRPDRGNEKLFF. This chain connects TRBV28 to TRBJ1-4; 9 nucleotides agree with TRBD1. Germline trimming cut 6 bases from V and 5 bases from J; bases unmatched to any gene: 4. The CDR3 is 14 amino acids. Germline CDR1 reads MDHEN; CDR2 reads SYDVKM.

This clone was picked up a small number of times. This chain connects TRBV6-1 to TRBJ1-1; a possible D gene is TRBD1 (5 bases). Germline CDR1 is MNHNS and CDR2 is SASEGT. This CDR3 spans 13 amino acids. V lost 7 bases, J lost 0 bases, and 9 bases lay in between. CDR3 sequence (DNA): TGTGCCAGCACTACAGGTTTGAACACTGAAGCTTTCTTT. Translation gives CASTTGLNTEAFF.

The rearrangement links TRBV6-1 to TRBJ1-2, with D perhaps matching TRBD1 (6 bases). V lost 7 bases, J lost 1 base, and 13 bases lay in between. CDR1 is MNHNS, CDR2 SASEGT, per germline. The CDR3 length is 14 residues. The CDR3 sequence: CASNDRTFNYGYTF. CDR3 DNA sequence: TGTGCCAGCAACGACAGGACTTTTAACTATGGCTACACCTTC.

The chain links TRBV4-3 to TRBJ1-3; unclear D gene. Germline assignment: CDR1 LGHNA and CDR2 YSLEER. The CDR3 is 14 residues long. V gave up 1 base and J gave up 0 bases, with 4 bases separating them. CDR3 in DNA: TGCGCCAGCAGCCAAGTATACTCTGGAAACACCATATATTTT. The encoded protein is CASSQVYSGNTIYF.

The chain links TRBV27 to TRBJ1-2; tentatively, D is TRBD1 (5 bases). The CDR3 contains 14 residues. Trimming took off 8 bases at V and 3 bases at J, with 16 bases between the two ends. The germline V gene has CDR1 MNHEY and CDR2 SMNVEV (reference sequence). The CDR3 bases are TGTGCCAGCGCCTCTCGACAGCCTGACTATGGCTACACCTTC. Translating gives CASASRQPDYGYTF.

V and J are TRBV5-1 and TRBJ2-4; TRBD1 aligns across 7 bases. Trimming removed 4 bases from V and 5 bases from J; junction bases left unmatched: 3. Germline V gene data show CDR1 as SGHRS and CDR2 as YFSETQ. This CDR3 spans 13 amino acids. CDR3 DNA: TGCGCCAGCAGCCTGGGACAGCAAAACATTCAGTACTTC. Translated: CASSLGQQNIQYF.

The gene calls are TRBV4-2 and TRBJ2-7, with 9 bases identical to TRBD1. There are 16 residues in the CDR3. Germline V CDR1 and CDR2: LGHNA, YNFKEQ. After removal of 1 base from V and 6 bases from J, the junction contained 10 bases not matched to a gene. This chain's CDR3 is CASSQVFPGTGREQYF. The CDR3 nucleotides read TGTGCCAGCAGCCAAGTTTTTCCGGGGACAGGGCGCGAGCAGTACTTC.

The CDR3 nucleotides read TGTGCCAGCAGCTTAACGGGAGGGACTTCTAATGAGCAGTTCTTC. It translates to CASSLTGGTSNEQFF. This chain uses TRBV11-2 with TRBJ2-1; 8 nucleotides align to TRBD2. This CDR3 is built from 15 residues. J was trimmed by 7 bases and V by 2 bases; bases with no gene match: 7. Looked up from germline, CDR1 is SGHAT and CDR2 is FQNNGV.

The V gene is TRBV14, the J gene TRBJ2-7; the D is unclear. The V gene's germline CDR1 is SGHDN and CDR2 FVKESK. The CDR3 covers 12 residues. With 1 base removed from V and 6 bases from J, the gap between germline ends came to 7 bases. CDR3 nucleotides: TGTGCCAGCAGCCAAGGTGCGGTCGAGCAGTACTTC. Protein sequence: CASSQGAVEQYF.

This chain connects TRBV6-5 to TRBJ1-2; 9 nucleotides align to TRBD1. Germline-derived CDR1 and CDR2 are MNHEY and SVGAGI. CDR3 length: 13 residues. After removal of 6 bases from V and 4 bases from J, the junction contained 3 bases not matched to a gene. Here the CDR3 DNA reads TGTGCCAGCAGGGGGACAGGGTTCTATGGCTACACCTTC. As protein: CASRGTGFYGYTF.

This chain links TRBV11-3 with TRBJ1-1; D is unresolved. V dropped 0 bases and J dropped 4 bases, with 12 bases sitting between them. Germline V gene lookup returns CDR1 SGHNT and CDR2 YENEEA. CDR3 size: 15 residues. The CDR3 DNA follows: TGTGCCAGCAGCTTAGATCTCTCCCGGGGCACTGAAGCTTTCTTT. Translated: CASSLDLSRGTEAFF.

The chain has TRBV28 and TRBJ1-2, with D hard to call. The CDR3 contains 15 residues. V was pared by 6 bases and J by 5 bases, with 19 bases between. CDR1 and CDR2 (germline): MDHEN, SYDVKM. This CDR3 is CASSEGASKNYGYTF. CDR3 DNA sequence: TGTGCCAGCAGCGAGGGCGCCAGCAAAAATTATGGCTACACCTTC.

This clone has a handful of counts. The chain carries TRBV2 and TRBJ1-1; 10 bases agree with TRBD1. The CDR3 loop spans 15 amino acids. V was pared by 6 bases and J by 7 bases, with 11 bases of the junction left unmatched. Germline CDR1 and CDR2: SNHLY and FYNNEI. The CDR3 reads CASSSPGQGQSEAFF. As DNA, the CDR3 is TGTGCCAGCAGCTCCCCGGGACAGGGGCAGAGTGAAGCTTTCTTT.